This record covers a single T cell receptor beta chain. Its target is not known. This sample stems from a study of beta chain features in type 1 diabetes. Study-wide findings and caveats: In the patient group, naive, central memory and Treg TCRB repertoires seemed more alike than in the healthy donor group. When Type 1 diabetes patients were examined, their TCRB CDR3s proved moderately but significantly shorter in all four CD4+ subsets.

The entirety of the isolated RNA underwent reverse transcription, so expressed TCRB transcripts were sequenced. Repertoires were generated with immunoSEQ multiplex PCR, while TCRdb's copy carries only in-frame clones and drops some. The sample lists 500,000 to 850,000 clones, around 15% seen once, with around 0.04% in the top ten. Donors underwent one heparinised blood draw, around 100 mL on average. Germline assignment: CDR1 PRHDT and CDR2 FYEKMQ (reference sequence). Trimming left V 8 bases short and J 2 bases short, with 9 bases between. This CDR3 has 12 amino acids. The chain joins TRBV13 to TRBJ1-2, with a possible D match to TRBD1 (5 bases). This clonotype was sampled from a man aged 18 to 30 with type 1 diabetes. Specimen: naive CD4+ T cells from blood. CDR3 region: CASSRVNYGYTF. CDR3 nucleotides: TGTGCCAGCTCCAGGGTGAACTATGGCTACACCTTC. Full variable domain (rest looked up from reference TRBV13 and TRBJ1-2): AAGVIQSPRHLIKEKRETATLKCYPIPRHDTVYWYQQGPGQDPQFLISFYEKMQSDKGSIPDRFSAQQFSDYHSELNMSSLELGDSALYFCASSRVNYGYTFGSGTRLTVV.